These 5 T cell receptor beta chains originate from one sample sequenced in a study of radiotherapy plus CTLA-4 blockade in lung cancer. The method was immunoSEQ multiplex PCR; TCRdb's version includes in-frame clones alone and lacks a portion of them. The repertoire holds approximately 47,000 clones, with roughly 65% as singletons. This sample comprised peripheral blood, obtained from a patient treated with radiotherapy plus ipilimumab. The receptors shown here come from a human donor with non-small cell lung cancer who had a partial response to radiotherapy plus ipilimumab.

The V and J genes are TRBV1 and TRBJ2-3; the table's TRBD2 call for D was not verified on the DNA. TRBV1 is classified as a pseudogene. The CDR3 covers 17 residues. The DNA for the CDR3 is TGCACCAGCAGCCAAGGTCCGACTAGCGGGGGTGGAGATACGCAGTATTTT. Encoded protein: CTSSQGPTSGGGDTQYF.

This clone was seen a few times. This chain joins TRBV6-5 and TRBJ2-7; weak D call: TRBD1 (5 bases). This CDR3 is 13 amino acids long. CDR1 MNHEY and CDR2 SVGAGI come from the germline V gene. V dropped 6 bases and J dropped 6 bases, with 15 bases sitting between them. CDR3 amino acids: CASRAGSSGEQYF. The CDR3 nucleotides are TGTGCCAGCAGAGCAGGGTCGTCTGGCGAGCAGTACTTC.

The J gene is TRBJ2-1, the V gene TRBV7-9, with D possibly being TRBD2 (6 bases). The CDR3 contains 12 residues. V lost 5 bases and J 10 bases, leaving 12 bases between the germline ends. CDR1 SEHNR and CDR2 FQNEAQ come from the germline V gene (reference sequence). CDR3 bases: TGTGCCAGCAGCCTAGGACTAACAGAGCAGTTCTTC. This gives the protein CASSLGLTEQFF.

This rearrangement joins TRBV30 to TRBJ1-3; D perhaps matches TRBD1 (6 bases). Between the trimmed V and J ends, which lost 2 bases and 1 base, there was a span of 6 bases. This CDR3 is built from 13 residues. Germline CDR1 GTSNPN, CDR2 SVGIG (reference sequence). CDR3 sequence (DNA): TGTGCCTGGAGTACAGGGTCTGGAAACACCATATATTTT. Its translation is CAWSTGSGNTIYF.

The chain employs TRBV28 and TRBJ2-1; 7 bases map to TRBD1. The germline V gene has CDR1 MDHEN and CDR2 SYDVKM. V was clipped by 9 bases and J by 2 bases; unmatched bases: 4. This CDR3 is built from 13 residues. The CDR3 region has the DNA TGTGCCAGTGGGACAGCGACCTACAATGAGCAGTTCTTC. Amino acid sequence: CASGTATYNEQFF.